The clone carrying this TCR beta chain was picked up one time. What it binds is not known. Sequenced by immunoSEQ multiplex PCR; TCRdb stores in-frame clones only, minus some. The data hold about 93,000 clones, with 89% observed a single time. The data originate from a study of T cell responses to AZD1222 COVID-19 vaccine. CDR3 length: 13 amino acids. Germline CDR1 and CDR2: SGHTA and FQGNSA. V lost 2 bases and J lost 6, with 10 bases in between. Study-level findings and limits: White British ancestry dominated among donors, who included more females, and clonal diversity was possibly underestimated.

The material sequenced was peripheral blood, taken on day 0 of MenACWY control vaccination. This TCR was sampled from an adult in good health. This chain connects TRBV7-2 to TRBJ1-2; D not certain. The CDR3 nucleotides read TGTGCCAGCAGCTTATTTTCAGTCGATGGCTACACCTTC. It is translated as CASSLFSVDGYTF.